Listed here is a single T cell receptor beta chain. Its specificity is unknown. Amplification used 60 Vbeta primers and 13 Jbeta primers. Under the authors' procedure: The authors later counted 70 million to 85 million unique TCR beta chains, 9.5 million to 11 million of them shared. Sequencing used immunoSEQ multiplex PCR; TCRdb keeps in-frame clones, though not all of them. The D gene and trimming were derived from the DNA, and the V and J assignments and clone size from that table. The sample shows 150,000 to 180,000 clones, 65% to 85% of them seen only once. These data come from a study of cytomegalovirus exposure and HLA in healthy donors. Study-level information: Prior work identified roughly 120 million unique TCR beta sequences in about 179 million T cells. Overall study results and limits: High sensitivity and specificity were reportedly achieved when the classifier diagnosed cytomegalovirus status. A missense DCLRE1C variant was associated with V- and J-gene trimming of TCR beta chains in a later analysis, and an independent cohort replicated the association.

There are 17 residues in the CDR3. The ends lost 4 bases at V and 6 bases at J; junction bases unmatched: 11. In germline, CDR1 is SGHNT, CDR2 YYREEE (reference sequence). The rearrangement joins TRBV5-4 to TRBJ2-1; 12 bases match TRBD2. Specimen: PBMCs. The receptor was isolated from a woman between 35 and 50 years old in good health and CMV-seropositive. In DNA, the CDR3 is TGTGCCAGCAGCCCCGGGGGGGCTAGCGGGAGGGCCAATGAGCAGTTCTTC. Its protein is CASSPGGASGRANEQFF.